Listed below are T cell receptor beta chains from one sample, sequenced in a study of blood T cell repertoires in COVID-19. Here immunoSEQ multiplex PCR was the method, and the copy in TCRdb shows in-frame clones only, minus some. The table includes approximately 280,000 clones, 80% to 95% detected once. Sequenced sample: peripheral blood. The origin of the receptors is a woman aged 25 to 39 with COVID-19, enrolled during active disease. CDR3s include the opening cysteine and the closing phenylalanine or tryptophan. Fields, in order: V gene, J gene, D gene, clone size, CDR3 protein, CDR3 DNA. A D gene is named only where the DNA matches it firmly. The size entry is marked missing in some rows and otherwise reads once, few, many or a size class.

>TRBV3-1/TRBV3-2|TRBJ1-4|.|.
CASSQNRDEKLFF
TGTGCCAGCAGCCAAAACAGGGATGAAAAACTGTTTTTT
>TRBV6-2/TRBV6-3|TRBJ2-2|.|.
CASSKQTVPGELFF
TGTGCCAGCAGTAAACAGACAGTCCCCGGGGAGCTGTTTTTT
>TRBV7-9|TRBJ2-7|.|.
CASSLGRTGNEQYF
TGTGCCAGCAGCTTAGGGCGCACGGGTAACGAGCAGTACTTC
>TRBV20-1|TRBJ2-7|TRBD2|.
CSASIIAGVSNEQYF
TGCAGTGCTAGTATCATAGCGGGAGTTTCGAACGAGCAGTACTTC
>TRBV29-1|TRBJ2-2|TRBD1|.
CSVELRTGGTGELFF
TGCAGCGTTGAATTGAGGACAGGGGGCACCGGGGAGCTGTTTTTT
>TRBV3-1/TRBV3-2|TRBJ2-7|.|.
CASSQGLLRFYEQYF
TGTGCCAGCAGCCAAGGTCTACTACGTTTTTACGAGCAGTACTTC
>TRBV10-3|TRBJ1-3|.|.
CAIRTDLSGNTIYF
TGTGCCATTCGGACAGACCTCTCTGGAAACACCATATATTTT
>TRBV9|TRBJ2-3|.|.
CASSVGSGPTDTQYF
TGTGCCAGCAGCGTAGGTAGCGGTCCCACAGATACGCAGTATTTT
>TRBV6-5|TRBJ2-7|TRBD2|.
CASSQLAGGEEQYF
TGTGCCAGCAGTCAATTAGCGGGCGGAGAGGAGCAGTACTTC
>TRBV30|TRBJ2-1|.|.
CAWTGASYNEQFF
TGTGCCTGGACAGGGGCTTCCTACAATGAGCAGTTCTTC
>TRBV9|TRBJ2-7|TRBD2|.
CASSVGLAGDEQYF
TGTGCCAGCAGCGTAGGACTAGCGGGAGACGAGCAGTACTTC
>TRBV9|TRBJ1-3|.|.
CASSVGFRNTIYF
TGTGCCAGCAGCGTAGGTTTCAGAAACACCATATATTTT
>TRBV19|TRBJ2-2|.|.
CAKRGTANTGELFF
TGTGCCAAACGCGGGACAGCGAACACCGGGGAGCTGTTTTTT
>TRBV5-1|TRBJ2-3|TRBD2|.
CASRVLLRENTQYF
TGCGCCAGCAGGGTATTATTGCGGGAGAATACGCAGTATTTT
>TRBV7-2|TRBJ2-7|.|once
CASSLAGQGLYEQYF
TGTGCCAGCAGCTTAGCAGGGCAGGGATTATACGAGCAGTACTTC
>TRBV14|TRBJ2-3|TRBD2|.
CASSLSSGRSSTDTQYF
TGTGCCAGCAGCCTCTCTAGCGGGAGGTCTAGCACAGATACGCAGTATTTT
>TRBV28|TRBJ2-7|TRBD1|.
CASSFPTGFSYEQYF
TGTGCCAGCAGTTTCCCGACAGGGTTTTCCTACGAGCAGTACTTC
>TRBV18|TRBJ2-5|TRBD1|.
CASSPYRGTWETQYF
TGTGCCAGCTCCCCTTACAGGGGGACTTGGGAGACCCAGTACTTC
>TRBV6-1|TRBJ2-7|TRBD2|few
CASSEAPPSGLYEQYF
TGTGCCAGCAGTGAAGCCCCCCCTAGCGGGTTATACGAGCAGTACTTC
>TRBV5-6|TRBJ2-3|TRBD2|few
CASSLWGTRLTDTQYF
TGTGCCAGCAGCTTGTGGGGGACTAGACTCACAGATACGCAGTATTTT
>TRBV6-2/TRBV6-3|TRBJ2-1|TRBD2|.
CASNPTSGNDEQFF
TGTGCCAGCAACCCGACTAGCGGGAACGATGAGCAGTTCTTC
>TRBV7-3|TRBJ2-2|TRBD2|.
CASSSLAGADTGELFF
TGTGCCAGCAGCTCACTAGCGGGAGCAGACACCGGGGAGCTGTTTTTT
>TRBV11-2|TRBJ2-5|.|.
CASGDLQETQYF
TGTGCCAGCGGGGACTTACAAGAGACCCAGTACTTC
>TRBV5-1|TRBJ1-2|TRBD1|.
CASGQANYGYTF
TGCGCCAGCGGACAGGCTAACTATGGCTACACCTTC
>TRBV5-4|TRBJ2-1|TRBD2|.
CASSLGRTSGYNEQFF
TGTGCCAGCAGCTTGGGTCGGACTAGCGGCTACAATGAGCAGTTCTTC
>TRBV7-8|TRBJ2-2|TRBD2|.
CASSSLAGGPSGELFF
TGTGCCAGCAGCTCCTTAGCGGGAGGGCCGTCCGGGGAGCTGTTTTTT
>TRBV13|TRBJ2-1|TRBD2|.
CASSLVGTSGNYNEQFF
TGTGCCAGCAGCTTAGTCGGGACTAGCGGAAACTACAATGAGCAGTTCTTC
>TRBV4-1|TRBJ1-1|TRBD1|.
CASSQTKGQLNTEAFF
TGCGCCAGCAGCCAAACCAAGGGACAGTTGAACACTGAAGCTTTCTTT
>TRBV7-8|TRBJ2-4|TRBD1|.
CASSRGTGGMDIQYF
TGTGCCAGCAGCCGCGGGACAGGGGGAATGGACATTCAGTACTTC
>TRBV28|TRBJ1-4|.|.
CASSSWGGTDEKLFF
TGTGCCAGCAGCTCTTGGGGGGGAACGGATGAAAAACTGTTTTTT
>TRBV7-2|TRBJ1-5|.|.
CASSPGRSNQPQHF
TGTGCCAGCAGCCCAGGGCGGAGCAATCAGCCCCAGCATTTT
>TRBV7-2|TRBJ2-5|.|.
CASSPYGQKKETQYF
TGTGCCAGCAGCCCCTATGGACAGAAGAAAGAGACCCAGTACTTC
>TRBV11-3|TRBJ2-2|.|.
CASSNTGPGELFF
TGTGCCAGCAGTAATACAGGGCCCGGGGAGCTGTTTTTT
>TRBV7-9|TRBJ1-4|.|.
CASSLGQGWNEKLFF
TGTGCCAGCAGCTTAGGGCAGGGCTGGAATGAAAAACTGTTTTTT
>TRBV4-1|TRBJ1-2|.|.
CASSQAATNYGYTF
TGCGCCAGCAGCCAGGCGGCAACTAACTATGGCTACACCTTC
>TRBV30|TRBJ2-4|.|.
CAWSWAGEWARNIQYF
TGTGCCTGGAGTTGGGCCGGGGAATGGGCGAGAAACATTCAGTACTTC
>TRBV28|TRBJ1-1|.|.
CASSGSPYYEAFF
TGTGCCAGCTCCGGGTCCCCCTATTATGAAGCTTTCTTT
>TRBV7-2|TRBJ2-1|TRBD2|.
CASSLAPGTSGHEQFF
TGTGCCAGCAGCTTAGCCCCCGGGACTAGCGGGCATGAGCAGTTCTTC
>TRBV6-2/TRBV6-3|TRBJ2-1|TRBD2|.
CASSYILAVNEQFF
TGTGCCAGCAGTTACATACTAGCGGTCAATGAGCAGTTCTTC
>TRBV24-1|TRBJ2-1|TRBD2|.
CATSDASSGRLAYNEQFF
TGTGCCACCAGTGACGCCTCTAGCGGGAGGCTTGCTTACAATGAGCAGTTCTTC
>TRBV2|TRBJ2-7|.|.
CASKQGGYEQYF
TGTGCCAGCAAGCAGGGAGGCTACGAGCAGTACTTC
>TRBV28|TRBJ1-1|.|.
CASTLPGVGTEAFF
TGTGCCAGCACCTTACCAGGGGTGGGGACTGAAGCTTTCTTT
>TRBV2|TRBJ1-1|TRBD1|.
CASRDRGSQGEAFF
TGTGCCAGCAGGGACAGGGGATCCCAAGGTGAAGCTTTCTTT
>TRBV19|TRBJ1-2|TRBD1|.
CASSRQRTGGGSGYTF
TGTGCCAGTAGTCGGCAGAGGACAGGGGGCGGTAGTGGCTACACCTTC
>TRBV4-2|TRBJ2-3|TRBD2|.
CASSQQLAASTDTQYF
TGTGCCAGCAGCCAACAGCTAGCGGCTAGCACAGATACGCAGTATTTT
>TRBV7-2|TRBJ2-1|TRBD2|.
CASSLGSAGGPYNEQFF
TGTGCCAGCAGCTTAGGGTCCGCGGGAGGGCCTTACAATGAGCAGTTCTTC
>TRBV5-1|TRBJ2-7|TRBD2|.
CASSSMGLAGAHGEQYF
TGCGCCAGCAGCTCAATGGGACTAGCGGGAGCACATGGCGAGCAGTACTTC
>TRBV19|TRBJ2-7|TRBD2|.
CASRTSQRDSSEQYF
TGTGCCAGTAGGACCTCTCAGCGGGATTCGAGCGAGCAGTACTTC
>TRBV6-5|TRBJ2-4|TRBD2|.
CASSYSASGNIQYF
TGTGCCAGCAGTTACTCGGCTAGCGGAAACATTCAGTACTTC
>TRBV27|TRBJ1-5|.|.
CASRGPGGQPQHF
TGTGCCAGCAGAGGACCCGGCGGGCAGCCCCAGCATTTT
>TRBV6-5|TRBJ1-2|.|.
CASRRTTVYGYTF
TGTGCCAGCAGGAGGACAACGGTTTATGGCTACACCTTC
>TRBV7-3|TRBJ2-1|.|.
CASSSGYNEQFF
TGTGCCAGCAGCTCGGGCTACAATGAGCAGTTCTTC
>TRBV21-1|TRBJ1-6|.|.
CASSKVQGPFHF
TGTGCCAGCAGCAAAGTGCAGGGCCCCTTTCACTTT
>TRBV6-1|TRBJ2-5|.|.
CASSGGLTKGEETQYF
TGTGCCAGCAGTGGAGGGTTGACCAAGGGGGAAGAGACCCAGTACTTC
>TRBV18|TRBJ2-7|.|.
CASSPRVPYEQYF
TGTGCCAGCTCACCCCGTGTCCCCTACGAGCAGTACTTC
>TRBV28|TRBJ2-4|.|.
CASSAQRDGIQYF
TGTGCCAGCAGTGCTCAGAGGGATGGCATTCAGTACTTC
>TRBV12-3/TRBV12-4|TRBJ1-4|.|.
CASSLGGKLFF
TGTGCCAGCAGTTTGGGGGGAAAACTGTTTTTT